This is a list of T cell receptor beta chains from one sample in a study of blood T cell repertoires in COVID-19. Assay: immunoSEQ multiplex PCR; the TCRdb copy retains only in-frame clones and omits some. The data show 65,000 to 80,000 clones, about 88% seen once. Sequenced material: peripheral blood. Receptors originate from a man in his sixties or seventies with active or convalescent COVID-19. Both conserved end residues are trimmed from each CDR3.

cdr3_aa j_call v_call cdr3_length
SLGGGTYNEQF TRBJ2-1 TRBV30 11
ASSYSGGNEKLF TRBJ1-4 TRBV6-5 12
ASSVSSAGNEQY TRBJ2-7 TRBV10-1 12
REGYTEAF TRBJ1-1 TRBV20-1 8
ASSQTRGGLYNEQF TRBJ2-1 TRBV4-2 14
ATGTGWYEQY TRBJ2-7 TRBV6-5 10
ASSPDGRGTEAF TRBJ1-1 TRBV5-1 12
ASSSGQGLYSPLH TRBJ1-6 TRBV5-1 13
ASSSTGTSQETQY TRBJ2-5 TRBV2 13
ASSQDRANEQY TRBJ2-7 TRBV14 11
AISLEPYNSPLH TRBJ1-6 TRBV10-3 12
ASSLVTGSTGELF TRBJ2-2 TRBV5-5 13
ASSGGQGVWETQY TRBJ2-5 TRBV5-4 13
AISEGQSYEQY TRBJ2-7 TRBV10-3 11
ASSLLDRVVYT TRBJ1-2 TRBV5-6 11
ASSQDRQFGYT TRBJ1-2 TRBV4-1 11
ASSEGQGHPSTDTQY TRBJ2-3 TRBV7-2 15
ASSAGAYGYT TRBJ1-2 TRBV10-1 10
ASIATRGPGNTIY TRBJ1-3 TRBV28 13
ASLSGFGEKLF TRBJ1-4 TRBV28 11
ASSHDRGVLGANVLT TRBJ2-6 TRBV19 15
ASRRQAGSGNTIY TRBJ1-3 TRBV27 13
ASSSLTSGRLSDTQY TRBJ2-3 TRBV28 15
ASSMGQDNYGYT TRBJ1-2 TRBV18 12
ASSTEQGRATEAF TRBJ1-1 TRBV14 13
ASSLEAGLAPDTQY TRBJ2-3 TRBV5-1 14
ASSRGIRETQY TRBJ2-5 TRBV7-8 11
ASSTKQGQDTIY TRBJ1-3 TRBV5-4 12
ASSERVNQPQH TRBJ1-5 TRBV6-4 11
ASSLGRGQGGYGYT TRBJ1-2 TRBV3-1/TRBV3-2 14
ATSNLSGEFRLTNIQY TRBJ2-4 TRBV15 16
ASSSQDNEQF TRBJ2-1 TRBV2 10
ASSQVSGAEAF TRBJ1-1 TRBV3-1/TRBV3-2 11
ASSQDDLGAGTQY TRBJ2-3 TRBV3-1/TRBV3-2 13
ASSMWLANTGELF TRBJ2-2 TRBV19 13
ASRFITGTRDSPLH TRBJ1-6 TRBV5-1 14
ASRNWDSRTEAF TRBJ1-1 TRBV19 12
ATSSGGLAGQETQY TRBJ2-5 TRBV15 14
ASSSLGGKQTGELF TRBJ2-2 TRBV11-2 14
ASSLVRGQGYHEQY TRBJ2-7 TRBV5-6 14
ASSRGGAVDTQY TRBJ2-3 TRBV7-3 12
ASSPRVVTSPLH TRBJ1-6 TRBV14 12
ASSPPGGSYNEQF TRBJ2-1 TRBV19 13
ASSLQGMSYEQY TRBJ2-7 TRBV5-1 12
ASSPTNNEQF TRBJ2-1 TRBV18 10
ASSYRQGSDTQY TRBJ2-3 TRBV6-6 12
ASSLNRGDNEQF TRBJ2-1 TRBV7-9 12
ASSYSTGRHTGELF TRBJ2-2 TRBV6-5 14
AISESGALSNQPQH TRBJ1-5 TRBV10-3 14
ASSGQGAIGNQPQH TRBJ1-5 TRBV7-9 14
ASSRLPGMNTEAF TRBJ1-1 TRBV7-2 13
ASSPSGGGYNEQF TRBJ2-1 TRBV7-7 13
ASSLGTAGVTEAF TRBJ1-1 TRBV4-2 13